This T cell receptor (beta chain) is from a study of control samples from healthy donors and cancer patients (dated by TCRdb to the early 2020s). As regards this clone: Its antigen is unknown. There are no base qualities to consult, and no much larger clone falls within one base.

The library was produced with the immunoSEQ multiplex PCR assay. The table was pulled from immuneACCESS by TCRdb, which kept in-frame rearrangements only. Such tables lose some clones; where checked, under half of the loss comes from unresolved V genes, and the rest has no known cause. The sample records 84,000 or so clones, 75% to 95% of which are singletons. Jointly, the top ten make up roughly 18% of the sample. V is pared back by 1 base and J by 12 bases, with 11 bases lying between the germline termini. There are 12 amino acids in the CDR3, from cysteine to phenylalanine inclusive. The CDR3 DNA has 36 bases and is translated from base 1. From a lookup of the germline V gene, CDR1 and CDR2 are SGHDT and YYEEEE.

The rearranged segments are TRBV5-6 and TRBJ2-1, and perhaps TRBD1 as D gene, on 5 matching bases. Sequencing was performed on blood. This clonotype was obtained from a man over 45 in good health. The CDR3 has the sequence CASSLLGDGQFF. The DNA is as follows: TGTGCCAGCAGCTTGTTAGGGGATGGGCAGTTCTTC. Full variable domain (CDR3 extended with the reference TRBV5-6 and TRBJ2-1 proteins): DAGVTQSPTHLIKTRGQQVTLRCSPKSGHDTVSWYQQALGQGPQFIFQYYEEEERQRGNFPDRFSGHQFPNYSSELNVNALLLGDSALYLCASSLLGDGQFFGPGTRLTVL.